A single sample is the source of the 15 T cell receptor beta chains below, sequenced in a study of control samples from healthy donors and cancer patients. The table came from immunoSEQ multiplex PCR; TCRdb's copy has only in-frame clones and leaves some out. Of fewer than 200,000 clones listed, around nine tenths are singletons. The source material was blood. These TCRs come from a young woman in good health.

This clone was seen more than once but under ten times. The V call is TRBV28, the J call TRBJ2-3, with 7 nucleotides matching TRBD2. V lost 3 bases to trimming and J lost 3 bases; unmatched junction nucleotides: 9. CDR1 is MDHEN and CDR2 is SYDVKM in the germline V gene. The CDR3 is 16 amino acids. CDR3 sequence reads: CASSFSVGRVTDTQYF. CDR3 DNA: TGTGCCAGCAGTTTTTCCGTAGGGAGGGTAACAGATACGCAGTATTTT.

The chain recombines TRBV6-5 with TRBJ2-2; 7 bases agree with TRBD2. The CDR3 runs to 13 residues. Trimming at V came to 7 bases and at J to 7 bases, leaving 6 bases not matched to a gene. The germline gives CDR1 MNHEY, CDR2 SVGAGI. CDR3 region: CASMGGVGGELFF. DNA for the CDR3: TGTGCCAGCATGGGAGGGGTTGGCGGGGAGCTGTTTTTT.

The chain couples TRBV6-1 to TRBJ1-2, with no clear D. Germline V gene lookup returns CDR1 MNHNS and CDR2 SASEGT. The length of the CDR3 is 16 residues. V was cut by 0 bases and J by 0 bases, with 11 bases left in between. The CDR3 region is CASSEAQSVANYGYTF. The CDR3 DNA reads TGTGCCAGCAGTGAAGCGCAGTCGGTAGCTAACTATGGCTACACCTTC.

This chain connects TRBV6-5 to TRBJ1-1, with TRBD1 as a possible D gene (6 bases). V gave up 6 bases and J gave up 3 bases, with 11 bases separating them. Germline assignment: CDR1 MNHEY and CDR2 SVGAGI. This CDR3 has 13 residues. This CDR3 is CASREHRDTEAFF. In DNA form, the CDR3 reads TGTGCCAGCAGAGAGCACAGGGACACTGAAGCTTTCTTT.

This sequence joins TRBV19 and TRBJ2-1; 11 bases are shared with TRBD2. Trimming cost V 4 bases and J 12 bases; bases outside gene matches: 11. CDR3 size: 15 residues. Germline CDR1 is LNHDA and CDR2 is SQIVND (reference sequence). The CDR3 sequence is CASSTGLAAINGQFF. CDR3 DNA sequence: TGTGCCAGTAGTACGGGACTAGCGGCAATAAACGGGCAGTTCTTC.

The chain recombines TRBV7-2 with TRBJ2-1; TRBD1 matches at 8 bases. The CDR3 spans 14 residues. V shed 5 bases, J shed 5 bases, and the junction held 5 bases outside the gene matches. Germline V gene lookup returns CDR1 SGHTA and CDR2 FQGNSA. CDR3 sequence reads: CASSVRQGNNEQFF. CDR3 DNA sequence: TGTGCCAGCAGCGTCCGACAGGGGAACAATGAGCAGTTCTTC.

This rearrangement joins TRBV7-6 to TRBJ1-3; unclear D gene. V was shortened by 1 base and J by 2 bases, with 9 bases between the two germline ends. The CDR3 runs 15 residues. Per the germline V gene, CDR1 is SGHVS and CDR2 is FNYEAQ. Here the CDR3 reads CASSLGPAAGNTIYF. CDR3 in DNA: TGTGCCAGCAGCTTAGGCCCTGCGGCTGGAAACACCATATATTTT.

V and J are TRBV7-6 and TRBJ1-6, with D perhaps TRBD1 (5 bases). This CDR3 is built from 17 residues. V dropped 0 bases and J dropped 6 bases, with 15 bases sitting between them. In germline, CDR1 is SGHVS, CDR2 FNYEAQ. CDR3 sequence: CASSLASPAGGNSPLHF. The CDR3 nucleotides read TGTGCCAGCAGCTTAGCGTCACCGGCGGGGGGTAATTCACCCCTCCACTTT.

The genes are TRBV27 and TRBJ2-6; a possible D gene is TRBD2 (6 bases). V was pared by 5 bases and J by 0 bases, with 11 bases between. The CDR3 runs 16 residues. The V gene's germline CDR1 is MNHEY and CDR2 SMNVEV (reference sequence). CDR3 sequence reads: CASSPLARSGANVLTF. The CDR3 region has the DNA TGTGCCAGCAGTCCTCTAGCGCGCTCTGGGGCCAACGTCCTGACTTTC. The variable domain in full, completed from reference TRBV27 and TRBJ2-6, reads EAQVTQNPRYLITVTGKKLTVTCSQNMNHEYMSWYRQDPGLGLRQIYYSMNVEVTDKGDVPEGYKVSRKEKRNFPLILESPSPNQTSLYFCASSPLARSGANVLTFGAGSRLTVL.

This clone was counted only a few times. The CDR3 loop is CASSGAGRHGDTQYF. CDR3 DNA sequence: TGCGCCAGCAGCGGAGCGGGGAGGCATGGAGATACGCAGTATTTT. The genes are TRBV5-1 and TRBJ2-3, with 7 bases matching TRBD2. CDR3 length equals 15 residues. V shed 4 bases, J shed 5 bases, and the junction held 10 bases outside the gene matches. Germline values: CDR1 SGHRS, CDR2 YFSETQ.

The chain uses TRBV6-1 and TRBJ2-7; no clear D. This CDR3 has 14 amino acids. V lost 2 bases and J 0 bases, leaving 8 bases between the germline ends. Germline values: CDR1 MNHNS, CDR2 SASEGT. CDR3 bases: TGTGCCAGCAGTGAATTAGTCAACTCCTACGAGCAGTACGTC. Translated, it gives CASSELVNSYEQYV.

The V call is TRBV10-3, the J call TRBJ2-7; D is perhaps TRBD2 (6 bases). Germline V gene lookup returns CDR1 ENHRY and CDR2 SYGVKD. The CDR3 is made up of 14 amino acids. V gave up 6 bases and J gave up 1 base, with 13 bases separating them. The CDR3: CAIRTAGTSYEQYF. CDR3 sequence (DNA): TGTGCCATCAGGACGGCCGGGACTTCCTACGAGCAGTACTTC.

CDR3 amino acids: CASKGLGSTDTQYF. The CDR3 region has the DNA TGTGCCAGCAAGGGGCTGGGTAGCACAGATACGCAGTATTTT. The chain couples TRBV2 to TRBJ2-3, with D possibly matching TRBD1 (5 bases). The CDR3 length is 14 residues. Germline loops: CDR1 SNHLY, CDR2 FYNNEI. V shed 7 bases and J shed 0 bases, with 11 bases lying between them.

The V call is TRBV29-1, the J call TRBJ2-1; D unresolved. The CDR3 contains 11 residues. Germline-derived CDR1 and CDR2 are SQVTM and ANQGSEA. V was clipped by 6 bases and J by 10 bases, with 13 bases between them. The CDR3 DNA reads TGCAGCGTCGAACACCCGTCCGAGCAGTTCTTC. Protein sequence: CSVEHPSEQFF.

The V call is TRBV28, the J call TRBJ2-1; TRBD2 is a possible D gene (6 bases). This CDR3 region has 13 residues. V gave up 10 bases and J gave up 3 bases, with 13 bases separating them. Germline values: CDR1 MDHEN, CDR2 SYDVKM. As DNA, the CDR3 is TGTGCCACCCGTAGCGGCTACTACAATGAGCAGTTCTTC. It translates to CATRSGYYNEQFF. Together with reference TRBV28 and TRBJ2-1, the CDR3 gives the full variable domain: DVKVTQSSRYLVKRTGEKVFLECVQDMDHENMFWYRQDPGLGLRLIYFSYDVKMKEKGDIPEGYSVSREKKERFSLILESASTNQTSMYLCATRSGYYNEQFFGPGTRLTVL.